The 20 T cell receptor beta chains below were found in one sample sequenced in a study of CD8 T cells in ankylosing spondylitis. TCRdb itself ran the 5' RACE reads through MiXCR, one entry per CDR3 protein. The sample contains 300,000 to 350,000 distinct CDR3 sequences, approximately 15% of which appear only once. The sequenced sample was blood, either unsorted or a sorted T cell fraction (not recorded which). Every receptor here comes from a male donor with ankylosing spondylitis or in good health (not recorded which).

J is TRBJ1-2 and V is TRBV29-1, with D possibly being TRBD1 (6 bases). The CDR3 is 14 amino acids. Germline-derived CDR1 and CDR2 are SQVTM and ANQGSEA. The V gene lost 6 bases and the J gene lost 6 bases, with 20 bases spanning the gap. The CDR3: CSVARGGGLNGYTF. The CDR3 coding sequence is TGCAGCGTGGCCCGGGGAGGGGGTTTGAATGGCTACACCTTC. The full variable domain, rest sourced from reference TRBV29-1 and TRBJ1-2, is SAVISQKPSRDICQRGTSLTIQCQVDSQVTMMFWYRQQPGQSLTLIATANQGSEATYESGFVIDKFPISRPNLTFSTLTVSNMSPEDSSIYLCSVARGGGLNGYTFGSGTRLTVV.

The V call is TRBV12-3 or TRBV12-4, the J call TRBJ2-1; the D gene is possibly TRBD2 (5 bases). This CDR3 is 14 amino acids long. Trimming left V 0 bases short and J 9 bases short, with 12 bases between. This chain's CDR3 is CASSLASAATEQFF. CDR3 DNA sequence: TGTGCCAGCAGTTTAGCTAGCGCGGCCACTGAGCAGTTCTTC.

This clonotype appeared a few times. This chain connects TRBV6-1 to TRBJ1-2; 7 nucleotides match TRBD1. The CDR3 is 16 amino acids. Germline-derived CDR1 and CDR2 are MNHNS and SASEGT. The V and J ends lost 6 bases and 1 base, in that order; junction bases with no gene match: 11. The chain's CDR3 is CASRSGTAYINYGYTF. In DNA form, the CDR3 reads TGTGCCAGCAGGTCCGGGACAGCATACATTAACTATGGCTACACCTTC.

The CDR3 DNA reads TGTGCCAGCAGGGGGAATGGAGATACGCAGTATTTT. This gives the protein CASRGNGDTQYF. The J gene is TRBJ2-3, the V gene TRBV11-2; no reliable D call. The V gene's germline CDR1 is SGHAT and CDR2 FQNNGV. Trimming cost V 6 bases and J 5 bases, with 9 bases left between them. The CDR3 is 12 residues long.

This clonotype has a handful of counts. This chain joins TRBV20-1 and TRBJ2-5, with 9 nucleotides matching TRBD1. This CDR3 is built from 14 residues. V shed 6 bases, J shed 4 bases, and the junction held 9 bases outside the gene matches. Germline CDR1 DFQATT, CDR2 SNEGSKA (reference sequence). In DNA, the CDR3 is TGCAGTGCCCGTTCAACAGGGGGCAGAGAGACCCAGTACTTC. Protein sequence: CSARSTGGRETQYF.

This clonotype was counted at least ten times. This sequence joins TRBV5-5 and TRBJ2-1, with 13 bases fitting TRBD2. Germline lookup yields CDR1 SGHKS and CDR2 YYEKEE (reference sequence). The CDR3 is 15 amino acids. The ends lost 4 bases at V and 9 bases at J; junction bases unmatched: 7. In DNA, the CDR3 is TGTGCCAGCAGCCTATTGGGACTAGCGGGACCTGAGCAGTTCTTC. Its protein product is CASSLLGLAGPEQFF.

This sequence joins TRBV20-1 and TRBJ2-7; D may be TRBD1 (7 bases). This CDR3 has 15 amino acids. Per the germline V gene, CDR1 is DFQATT and CDR2 is SNEGSKA (reference sequence). Trimming removed 1 base from V and 2 bases from J, with 15 bases in between. The CDR3 reads CSARAGGTSPYEQYF. CDR3 DNA: TGCAGTGCTAGAGCAGGGGGGACTTCTCCCTACGAGCAGTACTTC.

This rearrangement joins TRBV5-1 to TRBJ2-1; 7 nucleotides match TRBD2. Germline CDR1 is SGHRS and CDR2 is YFSETQ. The CDR3 runs 13 residues. V lost 4 bases to trimming and J lost 8 bases; unmatched junction nucleotides: 6. The CDR3 coding sequence is TGCGCCAGCAGCGGGACTACTAGGGATGAGCAGTTCTTC. This gives the protein CASSGTTRDEQFF.

V usage is TRBV28 and J usage is TRBJ1-5; the D is unclear. CDR1 is MDHEN, CDR2 SYDVKM, per germline. V was trimmed by 7 bases and J by 0 bases, leaving 13 bases between them. This CDR3 has 15 amino acids. The CDR3 here is CASMPPGNSNQPQHF. The CDR3 bases are TGTGCCAGCATGCCCCCAGGTAATAGCAATCAGCCCCAGCATTTT.

The chain employs TRBV5-5 and TRBJ1-2, with D tentatively TRBD1 (6 bases). Germline V gene lookup returns CDR1 SGHKS and CDR2 YYEKEE (reference sequence). With 4 bases removed from V and 7 bases from J, the gap between germline ends came to 14 bases. The CDR3 contains 13 residues. The CDR3 loop is CASSPTGISGYTF. CDR3 sequence (DNA): TGTGCCAGCAGCCCTACAGGGATCAGTGGCTACACCTTC.

The chain joins TRBV4-2 to TRBJ2-7; a weak D match, TRBD2 (6 bases). Germline V gene data show CDR1 as LGHNA and CDR2 as YNFKEQ. CDR3 length equals 14 residues. V was clipped by 1 base and J by 5 bases, with 12 bases between them. The CDR3 is CASSQGLGNHEQYF. The CDR3 region has the DNA TGTGCCAGCAGCCAAGGACTAGGGAACCACGAGCAGTACTTC.

V gene TRBV3-1 combines with J gene TRBJ1-2, with 7 bases lining up with TRBD1. This CDR3 comprises 16 residues. J was trimmed by 2 bases and V by 0 bases; bases with no gene match: 6. Germline values: CDR1 LGHDT, CDR2 YNNKEL (reference sequence). CDR3 coding DNA: TGTGCCAGCAGCCAAGATATCCAGGGGGGGAACTATGGCTACACCTTC. Translation gives CASSQDIQGGNYGYTF.

This clonotype was observed a few times. This chain uses TRBV3-1 with TRBJ1-1; possible D gene TRBD1, 6 bases. Germline V gene lookup returns CDR1 LGHDT and CDR2 YNNKEL (reference sequence). V was cut by 3 bases and J by 4 bases, with 9 bases left in between. The CDR3 consists of 13 residues. DNA of the CDR3: TGTGCCAGCAGCCATACAGGGAGCACTGAAGCTTTCTTT. As protein: CASSHTGSTEAFF.

The V and J genes are TRBV20-1 and TRBJ2-5; 8 nucleotides agree with TRBD2. CDR3 length equals 16 residues. With 0 bases clipped from V and 5 bases from J, the junction kept 11 bases outside the gene matches. Germline CDR1 is DFQATT and CDR2 is SNEGSKA (reference sequence). DNA of the CDR3: TGCAGTGCTAGAGATCCCTTAGCGGGGAAGGGGGAGACCCAGTACTTC. It codes for CSARDPLAGKGETQYF.

The chain combines TRBV10-3 with TRBJ2-7, with D possibly matching TRBD1 (5 bases). CDR1 ENHRY and CDR2 SYGVKD come from the germline V gene. The CDR3 consists of 15 residues. Trimming left V 3 bases short and J 0 bases short, with 12 bases between. The CDR3 DNA sequence: TGTGCCATCAGTGATGGGGCGCCGGGCTCCTACGAGCAGTACTTC. Translated, it gives CAISDGAPGSYEQYF.

A few counts support this clonotype. The chain employs TRBV27 and TRBJ2-2; tentative D call: TRBD1 (5 bases). V was cut by 7 bases and J by 8 bases, with 11 bases left in between. CDR3 size: 12 residues. CDR1 and CDR2 from the germline V gene are MNHEY and SMNVEV (reference sequence). The CDR3 spells CASKGAVGELFF. The CDR3 DNA follows: TGTGCCAGCAAAGGGGCAGTGGGGGAGCTGTTTTTT.

This clonotype has more than one count but fewer than ten. V and J are TRBV12-5 and TRBJ2-7; no clear D. The germline gives CDR1 LGHNT, CDR2 FRNRAP. V lost 3 bases to trimming and J lost 2 bases, with 8 bases between them. The CDR3 loop spans 13 amino acids. The CDR3 reads CASGLYGPYEQYF. The CDR3, as DNA: TGTGCTAGTGGTTTATACGGTCCCTACGAGCAGTACTTC.

This chain uses TRBV19 with TRBJ1-2; tentatively, D is TRBD1 (6 bases). The germline V and J ends were trimmed by 5 bases and 4 bases, with 14 bases remaining between them. Germline CDR1 is LNHDA and CDR2 is SQIVND (reference sequence). This CDR3 has 14 residues. The CDR3 reads CASSGEGGSYGYTF. CDR3 DNA sequence: TGTGCCAGTAGTGGCGAAGGGGGAAGCTATGGCTACACCTTC. Drawing the rest from reference TRBV19 and TRBJ1-2, the complete variable domain is DGGITQSPKYLFRKEGQNVTLSCEQNLNHDAMYWYRQDPGQGLRLIYYSQIVNDFQKGDIAEGYSVSREKKESFPLTVTSAQKNPTAFYLCASSGEGGSYGYTFGSGTRLTVV.

This clonotype was observed at least ten times. The rearrangement uses TRBV29-1 and TRBJ1-1; D is ambiguous. The CDR3 length is 13 residues. Germline V lookup: CDR1 SQVTM, CDR2 ANQGSEA. Trimming took off 2 bases at V and 3 bases at J, with 10 bases between the two ends. Here the CDR3 DNA reads TGCAGCGTTGAAAGTATAGGAGACACTGAAGCTTTCTTT. Protein product: CSVESIGDTEAFF.

The chain links TRBV7-8 to TRBJ1-6; D gene unclear. This CDR3 contains 13 residues. Trimming left V 8 bases short and J 0 bases short, with 5 bases between. Germline CDR1 and CDR2: SGHVS and FQNEAQ. CDR3 residues: CASESSYNSPLHF. Here the CDR3 DNA reads TGTGCCAGCGAGAGCTCCTATAATTCACCCCTCCACTTT. Combining the CDR3 with reference TRBV7-8 and TRBJ1-6 gives the whole variable domain GAGVSQSPRYKVAKRGQDVALRCDPISGHVSLFWYQQALGQGPEFLTYFQNEAQLDKSGLPSDRFFAERPEGSVSTLKIQRTQQEDSAVYLCASESSYNSPLHFGNGTRLTVT.